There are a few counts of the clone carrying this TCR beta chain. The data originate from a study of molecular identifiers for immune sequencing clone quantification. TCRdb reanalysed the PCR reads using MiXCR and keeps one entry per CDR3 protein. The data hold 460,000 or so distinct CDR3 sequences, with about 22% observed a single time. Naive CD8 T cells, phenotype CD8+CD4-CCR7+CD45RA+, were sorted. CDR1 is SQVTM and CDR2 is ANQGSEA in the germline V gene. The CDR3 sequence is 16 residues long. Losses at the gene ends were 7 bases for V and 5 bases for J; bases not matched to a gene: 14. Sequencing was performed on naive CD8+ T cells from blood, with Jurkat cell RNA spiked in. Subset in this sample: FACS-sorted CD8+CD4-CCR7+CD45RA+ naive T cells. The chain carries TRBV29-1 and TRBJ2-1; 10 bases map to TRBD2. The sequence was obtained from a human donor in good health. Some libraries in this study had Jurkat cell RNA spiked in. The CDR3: CSAHLAGGRGDNEQFF. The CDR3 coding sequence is TGCAGCGCCCATTTAGCGGGAGGACGGGGCGACAATGAGCAGTTCTTC.